The present entry profiles one TCR beta chain with its context. These data are taken from a study of blood T cell repertoires in COVID-19. Study overall: Acute and convalescent COVID-19 specimens originated in the United States, Italy and Spain.

The CDR3 extends over 13 amino acids. Germline loops: CDR1 SGHRS, CDR2 YFSETQ. V was shortened by 0 bases and J by 7 bases, with 5 bases between the two germline ends. As originally analysed: Nucleated cell number was recorded as an estimate derived from reference gene primer amplification. The data were produced by immunoSEQ multiplex PCR, yet TCRdb's version contains in-frame clones alone and is incomplete. Clonal size and the V and J genes are those of that table, whereas D and trimming came from the DNA. The data contain hundreds of thousands of clones, approximately 91% of them singletons. Participants reported their clinical history, and cohort assignment relied on those reports. Recovery meant two consecutive negative NP/OP PCR tests, professional clearance, or resolved symptoms.

The origin of this receptor is a woman under 40 who had recovered from COVID-19. The material sequenced was PBMCs or T cells enriched from blood (not recorded which). This rearrangement joins TRBV5-1 to TRBJ1-6, with D unclear. The CDR3 protein is CASSLEHNSPLHF. The CDR3 nucleotides read TGCGCCAGCAGCTTGGAGCACAATTCACCCCTCCACTTT.